Presented here are 26 T cell receptor beta chains from one specimen sequenced in a study of T cell responses to AZD1222 COVID-19 vaccine. TCRdb's copy holds only in-frame clones and misses some; the assay was immunoSEQ multiplex PCR. The sample lists 140,000 to 150,000 clones; roughly 88% were seen once. Sequencing used peripheral blood, obtained 28 days after the second AZD1222 dose. These receptors came from an adult who received the AZD1222 COVID-19 vaccine.

J is TRBJ2-1 and V is TRBV7-9; unclear D gene. V shed 5 bases and J shed 0 bases, with 8 bases lying between them. The CDR3 has 14 residues. CDR1 and CDR2 from the germline V gene are SEHNR and FQNEAQ (reference sequence). CDR3 sequence: CASSPRSSYNEQFF. The CDR3 region has the DNA TGTGCCAGCAGCCCAAGGAGCTCCTACAATGAGCAGTTCTTC.

The V and J genes are TRBV3-1 (or the pseudogene TRBV3-2) and TRBJ2-1; TRBD2 matches 8 bases. The CDR3 totals 14 residues. Germline CDR1 LGHDT, CDR2 YNNKEL (reference sequence). Losses at the gene ends were 3 bases for V and 6 bases for J; bases not matched to a gene: 4. CDR3 amino acids: CASSHLGTSNEQFF. CDR3 bases: TGTGCCAGCAGCCATTTAGGGACTAGCAATGAGCAGTTCTTC.

V is TRBV5-8 and J is TRBJ1-5; 7 positions agree with TRBD1. Trimming removed 0 bases from V and 7 bases from J; junction bases left unmatched: 4. Germline values: CDR1 SGHTS, CDR2 YDEGEE. The CDR3 sequence is 14 residues long. Here the CDR3 DNA reads TGTGCCAGCAGCTTGGGAAGACAGGGACAGCCCCAGCATTTT. As protein: CASSLGRQGQPQHF. Complete variable domain (other parts from reference TRBV5-8 and TRBJ1-5): EAGVTQSPTHLIKTRGQQATLRCSPISGHTSVYWYQQALGLGLQFLLWYDEGEERNRGNFPPRFSGRQFPNYSSELNVNALELEDSALYLCASSLGRQGQPQHFGDGTRLSIL.

CDR3 loop: CASHRGFDQPQHF. The CDR3 DNA follows: TGTGCCAGTCACAGGGGATTTGATCAGCCCCAGCATTTT. The chain employs TRBV19 and TRBJ1-5; 7 nucleotides align to TRBD1. The CDR3 sequence is 13 residues long. Germline V gene data show CDR1 as LNHDA and CDR2 as SQIVND (reference sequence). J gave up 5 bases and V 8 bases, and 6 bases lay outside the gene matches.

The gene calls are TRBV29-1 and TRBJ1-3; D gene unclear. Deletions cut 4 bases from V and 0 bases from J, with 7 bases between. Germline CDR1 SQVTM, CDR2 ANQGSEA. CDR3 length: 13 amino acids. The DNA of the CDR3 is TGCAGCGTTGTAGGTTTCTCTGGAAACACCATATATTTT. Encoded protein: CSVVGFSGNTIYF. Supplemented by reference TRBV29-1 and TRBJ1-3, the full variable domain reads SAVISQKPSRDICQRGTSLTIQCQVDSQVTMMFWYRQQPGQSLTLIATANQGSEATYESGFVIDKFPISRPNLTFSTLTVSNMSPEDSSIYLCSVVGFSGNTIYFGEGSWLTVV.

This chain connects TRBV29-1 to TRBJ2-2; no definite D call. CDR3 length: 16 amino acids. The germline V gene has CDR1 SQVTM and CDR2 ANQGSEA. Trimming shortened V by 3 bases and J by 3 bases, and 17 bases separated the two germline ends. CDR3: CSVDPGHKADTGELFF. CDR3 coding DNA: TGCAGCGTTGACCCTGGGCATAAGGCGGACACCGGGGAGCTGTTTTTT.

The rearrangement links TRBV5-4 to TRBJ1-1, with D possibly TRBD1 on 6 matching bases. The CDR3 spans 16 residues. Germline V gene data show CDR1 as SGHNT and CDR2 as YYREEE (reference sequence). The V end was cut by 2 bases, the J end by 4 bases, with 18 bases between. CDR3 protein: CASSFDRDTGSTEAFF. CDR3 coding DNA: TGTGCCAGCAGCTTCGACCGGGATACAGGGAGCACTGAAGCTTTCTTT.

V usage is TRBV27 and J usage is TRBJ2-7; D remains unclear. Germline CDR1 is MNHEY and CDR2 is SMNVEV (reference sequence). The CDR3 is made up of 13 amino acids. Deletions cut 6 bases from V and 7 bases from J, with 16 bases between. DNA of the CDR3: TGTGCCAGCAGAGCCAGACTGTTAGTGGAGCAGTACTTC. It codes for CASRARLLVEQYF.

V is TRBV4-1 and J is TRBJ2-1; D possibly corresponds to TRBD2 (6 bases). Germline V gene data show CDR1 as MGHRA and CDR2 as YSYEKL. This CDR3 contains 12 residues. V was cut by 1 base and J by 9 bases, with 7 bases left in between. CDR3 protein: CASSQAGGEQFF. The CDR3 nucleotides read TGCGCCAGCAGCCAAGCCGGGGGTGAGCAGTTCTTC.

This chain links TRBV28 with TRBJ1-3; possibly TRBD1 for D (5 bases). The ends were cut back, 7 bases at V and 3 bases at J, with 7 bases in the middle. CDR1 and CDR2 from the germline V gene are MDHEN and SYDVKM. This CDR3 has 12 residues. The CDR3: CASNQGGNTIYF. In DNA form, the CDR3 reads TGTGCCAGCAACCAGGGTGGAAACACCATATATTTT. The whole variable domain, filled in from reference TRBV28 and TRBJ1-3, reads DVKVTQSSRYLVKRTGEKVFLECVQDMDHENMFWYRQDPGLGLRLIYFSYDVKMKEKGDIPEGYSVSREKKERFSLILESASTNQTSMYLCASNQGGNTIYFGEGSWLTVV.

In DNA form, the CDR3 reads TGTGCCAGTACGTTGACAGTCTATAGCTCCTACAATGAGCAGTTCTTC. Its translation is CASTLTVYSSYNEQFF. V and J are TRBV19 and TRBJ2-1; a possible D gene is TRBD1 (5 bases). This CDR3 has 16 residues. V was pared by 7 bases and J by 0 bases, with 16 bases between. Per germline, CDR1 LNHDA and CDR2 SQIVND (reference sequence).

The CDR3 sequence is CASSSPRERRAYGYTF. In nucleotides, the CDR3 is TGTGCCAGCAGCTCCCCCAGGGAGAGACGCGCCTATGGCTACACCTTC. This chain uses TRBV11-2 with TRBJ1-2, with D possibly matching TRBD1 (5 bases). Germline CDR1 SGHAT, CDR2 FQNNGV. CDR3 size: 16 residues. V lost 4 bases and J lost 4, with 19 bases in between.

The V gene is TRBV19, the J gene TRBJ2-7; D may be TRBD2 (5 bases). Germline loops: CDR1 LNHDA, CDR2 SQIVND (reference sequence). The V end was cut by 3 bases, the J end by 0 bases, with 12 bases between. The CDR3 is 15 residues long. CDR3 protein: CASSMGRYSSYEQYF. The DNA of the CDR3 is TGTGCCAGTAGTATGGGGAGATATTCCTCCTACGAGCAGTACTTC. The entire variable domain, with the rest obtained from reference TRBV19 and TRBJ2-7, is as follows: DGGITQSPKYLFRKEGQNVTLSCEQNLNHDAMYWYRQDPGQGLRLIYYSQIVNDFQKGDIAEGYSVSREKKESFPLTVTSAQKNPTAFYLCASSMGRYSSYEQYFGPGTRLTVT.

The CDR3 nucleotides are TGCAGCGTTGAATTATGGAGCTCTGGGGCCAACGTCCTGACTTTC. This encodes CSVELWSSGANVLTF. This chain links TRBV29-1 with TRBJ2-6; D is ambiguous. V lost 2 bases, J lost 0 bases, and 8 bases lay in between. This CDR3 comprises 15 residues. Germline V gene sequence: CDR1 SQVTM, CDR2 ANQGSEA.

V is TRBV5-5 and J is TRBJ1-5; 7 bases are shared with TRBD1. V lost 4 bases and J lost 8; bases outside the gene matches: 6. The germline CDR1 and CDR2 sequences are SGHKS and YYEKEE (reference sequence). This CDR3 has 13 amino acids. The DNA of the CDR3 is TGTGCCAGCAGCCCGGGACAGAAGGAGCCCCAGCATTTT. It translates to CASSPGQKEPQHF.

Written as DNA, the CDR3 is TGCGCCAGCAACCCGGGAAGGAACAAGAAGGATACGCAGTATTTT. Translated, it gives CASNPGRNKKDTQYF. This sequence joins TRBV5-1 and TRBJ2-3; tentatively, D is TRBD2 (5 bases). Deletions cut 6 bases from V and 6 bases from J, with 20 bases between. Germline V lookup: CDR1 SGHRS, CDR2 YFSETQ. The CDR3 contains 15 residues.

The chain carries TRBV7-2 and TRBJ2-1, with 9 bases aligning to TRBD2. This CDR3 has 16 amino acids. V gave up 5 bases and J gave up 0 bases; unmatched junction bases: 5. Germline CDR1 SGHTA, CDR2 FQGNSA. The CDR3 nucleotides read TGTGCCAGCAGCCGTAGCGGGAGCAGCTCCTACAATGAGCAGTTCTTC. It yields the protein CASSRSGSSSYNEQFF. Full variable domain (rest looked up from reference TRBV7-2 and TRBJ2-1): GAGVSQSPSNKVTEKGKDVELRCDPISGHTALYWYRQSLGQGLEFLIYFQGNSAPDKSGLPSDRFSAERTGGSVSTLTIQRTQQEDSAVYLCASSRSGSSSYNEQFFGPGTRLTVL.

The chain joins TRBV10-3 to TRBJ2-5; D is perhaps TRBD2 (5 bases). The CDR3 runs to 17 residues. In germline, CDR1 is ENHRY, CDR2 SYGVKD. Trimming took off 8 bases at V and 5 bases at J, with 27 bases between the two ends. The CDR3 loop is CAISLGFLVKGGETQYF. The CDR3, as DNA: TGTGCCATCTCCTTAGGCTTCCTTGTTAAGGGCGGGGAGACCCAGTACTTC.

This chain links TRBV3-1 (or the pseudogene TRBV3-2) with TRBJ2-2; D uncertain. This CDR3 has 15 residues. Germline CDR1 is LGHDT and CDR2 is YNNKEL (reference sequence). V was pared by 4 bases and J by 4 bases, with 13 bases between. CDR3 DNA: TGTGCCAGCAGCCGCAACACCTATTTCACCGGGGAGCTGTTTTTT. Translated: CASSRNTYFTGELFF.

The chain employs TRBV7-9 and TRBJ1-2; 8 bases are shared with TRBD1. Trimming removed 2 bases from V and 3 bases from J; junction bases left unmatched: 2. The CDR3 is 14 amino acids. The germline gives CDR1 SEHNR, CDR2 FQNEAQ (reference sequence). The CDR3: CASSLKQGDYGYTF. CDR3 nucleotides: TGTGCCAGCAGCTTAAAACAGGGGGACTATGGCTACACCTTC.

The chain joins TRBV28 to TRBJ1-2, with D perhaps TRBD1 (6 bases). CDR1 and CDR2 from the germline V gene are MDHEN and SYDVKM. With 6 bases removed from V and 4 bases from J, the gap between germline ends came to 15 bases. This CDR3 has 14 residues. For the CDR3, the DNA is TGTGCCAGCAGCCCAGGAGGGACACCCTATGGCTACACCTTC. Translating it yields CASSPGGTPYGYTF.

This chain uses TRBV19 with TRBJ1-2, with 11 bases that match TRBD1. The CDR3 consists of 14 residues. Germline V gene sequence: CDR1 LNHDA, CDR2 SQIVND (reference sequence). J gave up 7 bases and V 3 bases, and 4 bases lay outside the gene matches. DNA of the CDR3: TGTGCCAGTAGTATTGGACAGGGGGCGCTTGGCTACACCTTC. Protein sequence: CASSIGQGALGYTF.

As to this clone: Germline is not matched at one junction end, which may reflect a read error. The chain combines TRBV6-6 with TRBJ1-6; 8 bases are shared with TRBD1. This CDR3 comprises 13 residues. Per germline, CDR1 MNHNY and CDR2 SVGAGI (reference sequence). CDR3 residues: CASSSGPRDRLNF. CDR3 bases: TGTGCCAGCAGTTCAGGGCCGCGGGACAGGCTAAACTTT.

V gene TRBV12-3 or TRBV12-4 combines with J gene TRBJ1-1; D is uncertain. The CDR3 sequence is 13 residues long. The V end lost 2 bases, the J end lost 5 bases, and 9 bases lay between the germline ends. CDR3 residues: CASSLQRATEAFF. CDR3 in DNA: TGTGCCAGCAGTTTACAACGGGCTACTGAAGCTTTCTTT.

The J gene is TRBJ1-6, the V gene TRBV27; D perhaps matches TRBD1 (6 bases). Germline loops: CDR1 MNHEY, CDR2 SMNVEV (reference sequence). V was clipped by 3 bases and J by 1 base, with 16 bases between them. There are 18 residues in the CDR3. In DNA, the CDR3 is TGTGCCAGCAGTTTGGGGGGCGGGGGGCATTCCTATAATTCACCCCTCCACTTT. It yields the protein CASSLGGGGHSYNSPLHF.

V usage is TRBV20-1 and J usage is TRBJ2-7, with D perhaps matching TRBD1 (5 bases). V was cut by 3 bases and J by 1 base, with 13 bases left in between. The CDR3 spans 14 residues. CDR1 is DFQATT, CDR2 SNEGSKA, per germline (reference sequence). The CDR3 spells CSASRAGKSYEQYF. In nucleotides, the CDR3 is TGCAGTGCTAGTAGGGCAGGGAAGTCCTACGAGCAGTACTTC.